This note documents a single T cell receptor beta chain sequence. The antigen remains undetermined. This entry belongs to a study of cytomegalovirus exposure and HLA in healthy donors. Findings of the study overall: Using the classifier, cytomegalovirus status was reportedly diagnosed with high specificity and sensitivity. Under in vitro conditions, a few CMV-associated chains were confirmed as specific for CMV antigens.

The length of the CDR3 is 17 residues. Germline V gives CDR1 LGHNT, CDR2 FRNRAP. Trimming took 1 base from V and 8 from J; bases not matched to a gene: 11. Using immunoSEQ multiplex PCR, the repertoire was profiled, and TCRdb retains in-frame clones only, with some absent. The data hold more than 55,000 clones, with 89% observed a single time. This sequence joins TRBV12-5 and TRBJ1-2, with 12 bases identical to TRBD1. The sequenced material came from PBMCs. This receptor was identified in a woman aged 18-29 years in good health and CMV-seronegative. The CDR3 DNA reads TGTGCTAGTGGTTTGGCATCTCCGGGACAGGGGGCAGGAGGCTACACCTTC. This codes for CASGLASPGQGAGGYTF.